This T cell receptor (beta chain) was recorded in a study of vaccination and CD4 T cells after COVID-19. Turning to the study itself: Two Hispanic individuals were among six male and four female convalescent patients. Study-wide results and caveats: Convalescent patients' clones that were vaccine-specific were spike mono-reactive in 304 of 307 cases. A median of 86.3% of reactive clones, in convalescent patients, became evident only post-vaccination.

This clonotype has just a few counts. Its target is unknown. Sample treatment: 10-day PBMC culture with coronavirus spike peptide pools or control peptides (ViraFEST assay). Healthy vaccine recipients tested negative for nucleocapsid antibodies before and after vaccination, so had no prior SARS-CoV-2 infection. An Oncomine TCR Beta short-read assay was used to sequence the DNA from cultured CD4+ T cells. TCRdb re-derived calls from the PCR reads in MiXCR, one entry per CDR3 protein. The table lists tens of thousands of distinct CDR3 sequences, around 38% of them singletons, with about 18% in the top ten. The source is a human donor who received a COVID-19 vaccine. The sample was CD4+ T cells from blood, cultured in vitro, taken before SARS-CoV-2 vaccination.

The CDR3: CASSGGTGGGSPLHF. CDR3 in DNA: TGTGCCAGCAGTGGGGGGACAGGGGGTGGTTCACCCCTCCACTTT. V usage is TRBV12-3 or TRBV12-4 and J usage is TRBJ1-6, with TRBD1 identical over 11 bases. The CDR3 has 15 amino acids. Trimming removed 5 bases from V and 9 bases from J; junction bases left unmatched: 6.